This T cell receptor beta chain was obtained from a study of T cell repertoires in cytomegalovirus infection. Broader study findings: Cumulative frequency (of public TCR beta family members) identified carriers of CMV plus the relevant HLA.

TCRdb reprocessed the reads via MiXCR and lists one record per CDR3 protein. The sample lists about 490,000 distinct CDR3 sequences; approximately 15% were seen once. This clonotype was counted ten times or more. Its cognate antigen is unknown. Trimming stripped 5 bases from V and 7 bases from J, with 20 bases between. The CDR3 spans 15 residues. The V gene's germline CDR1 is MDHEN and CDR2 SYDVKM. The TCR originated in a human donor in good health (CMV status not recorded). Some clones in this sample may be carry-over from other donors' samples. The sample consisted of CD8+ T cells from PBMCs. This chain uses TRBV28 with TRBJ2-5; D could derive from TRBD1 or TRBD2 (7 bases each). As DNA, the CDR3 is TGTGCCAGCAGTCTCGCTGGCAGGGGGGAGGGGACCCAGTACTTC. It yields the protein CASSLAGRGEGTQYF.